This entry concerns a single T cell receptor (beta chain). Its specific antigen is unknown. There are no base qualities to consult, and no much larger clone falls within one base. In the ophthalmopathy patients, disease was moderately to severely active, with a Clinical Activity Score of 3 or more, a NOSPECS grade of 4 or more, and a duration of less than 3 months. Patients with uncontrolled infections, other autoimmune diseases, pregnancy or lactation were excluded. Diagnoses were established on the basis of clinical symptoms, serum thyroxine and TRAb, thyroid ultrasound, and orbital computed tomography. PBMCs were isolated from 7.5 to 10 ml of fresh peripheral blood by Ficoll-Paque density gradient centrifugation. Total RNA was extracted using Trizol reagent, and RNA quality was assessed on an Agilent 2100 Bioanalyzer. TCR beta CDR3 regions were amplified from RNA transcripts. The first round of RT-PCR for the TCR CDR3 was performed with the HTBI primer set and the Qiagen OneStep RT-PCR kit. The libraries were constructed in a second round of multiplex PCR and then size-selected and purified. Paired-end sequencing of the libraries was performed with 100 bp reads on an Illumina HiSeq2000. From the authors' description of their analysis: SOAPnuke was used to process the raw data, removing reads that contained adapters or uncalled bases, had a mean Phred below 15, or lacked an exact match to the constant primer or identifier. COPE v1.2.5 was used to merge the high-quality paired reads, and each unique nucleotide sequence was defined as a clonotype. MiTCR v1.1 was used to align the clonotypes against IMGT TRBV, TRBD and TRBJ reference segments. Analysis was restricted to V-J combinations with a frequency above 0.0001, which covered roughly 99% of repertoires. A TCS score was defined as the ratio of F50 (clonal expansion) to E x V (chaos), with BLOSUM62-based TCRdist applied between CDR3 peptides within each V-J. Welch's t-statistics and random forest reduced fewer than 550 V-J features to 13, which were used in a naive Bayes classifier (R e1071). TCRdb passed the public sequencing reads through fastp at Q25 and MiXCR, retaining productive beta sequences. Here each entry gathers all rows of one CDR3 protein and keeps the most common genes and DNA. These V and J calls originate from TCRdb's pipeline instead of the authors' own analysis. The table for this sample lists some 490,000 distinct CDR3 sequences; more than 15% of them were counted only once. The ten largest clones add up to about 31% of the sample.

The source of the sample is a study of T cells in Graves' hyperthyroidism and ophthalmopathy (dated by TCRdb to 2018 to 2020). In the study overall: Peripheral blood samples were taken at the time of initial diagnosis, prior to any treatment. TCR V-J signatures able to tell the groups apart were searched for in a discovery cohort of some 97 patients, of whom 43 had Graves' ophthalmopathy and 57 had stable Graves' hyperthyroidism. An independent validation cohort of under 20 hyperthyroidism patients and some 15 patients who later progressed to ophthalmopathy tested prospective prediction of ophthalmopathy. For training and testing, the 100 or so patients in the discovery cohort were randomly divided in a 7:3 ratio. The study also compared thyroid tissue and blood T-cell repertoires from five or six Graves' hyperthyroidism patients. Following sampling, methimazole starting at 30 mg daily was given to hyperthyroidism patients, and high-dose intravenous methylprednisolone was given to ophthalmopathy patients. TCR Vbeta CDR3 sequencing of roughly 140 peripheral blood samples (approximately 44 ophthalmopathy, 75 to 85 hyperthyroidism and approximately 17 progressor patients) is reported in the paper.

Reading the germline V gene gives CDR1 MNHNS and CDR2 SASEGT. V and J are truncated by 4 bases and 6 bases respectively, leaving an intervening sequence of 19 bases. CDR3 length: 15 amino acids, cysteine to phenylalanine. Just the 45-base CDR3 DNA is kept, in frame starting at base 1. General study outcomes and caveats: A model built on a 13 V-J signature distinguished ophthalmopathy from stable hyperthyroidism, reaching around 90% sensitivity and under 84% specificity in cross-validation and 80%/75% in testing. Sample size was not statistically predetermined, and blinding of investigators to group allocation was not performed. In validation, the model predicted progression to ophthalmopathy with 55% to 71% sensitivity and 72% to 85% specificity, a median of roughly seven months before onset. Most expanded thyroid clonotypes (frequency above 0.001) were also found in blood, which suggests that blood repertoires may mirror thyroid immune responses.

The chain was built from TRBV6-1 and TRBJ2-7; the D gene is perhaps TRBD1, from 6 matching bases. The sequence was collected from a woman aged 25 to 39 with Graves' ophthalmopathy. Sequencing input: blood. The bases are TGTGCCAGCAGTGCCTTCCGGGCAGGGGCCGGCGAGCAGTACTTC. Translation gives CASSAFRAGAGEQYF.